The 20 T cell receptor beta chains below all came from one sample that was sequenced in a study of shared clonotypes between healthy human individuals. TCRdb's table, derived via immunoSEQ multiplex PCR, lists solely in-frame clones and lacks some. Found here are about 520,000 clones, around 96% of them singletons; the top ten hold about 0.06%. Sequences were obtained from naive CD4+ T cells sorted from blood. Stated subset: CD45RA+ positively selected. All receptors come from a woman under 40 in good health.

V gene TRBV19 combines with J gene TRBJ1-3; no clear D. The germline gives CDR1 LNHDA, CDR2 SQIVND (reference sequence). Trimming took off 7 bases at V and 5 bases at J, with 12 bases between the two ends. This CDR3 comprises 13 residues. CDR3 bases: TGTGCCAGTACTCCTGACGGGAGAAACACCATATATTTT. Translated: CASTPDGRNTIYF.

The chain couples TRBV28 to TRBJ2-7; 7 bases are a match to TRBD1. After removal of 5 bases from V and 2 bases from J, the junction contained 12 bases not matched to a gene. CDR1 is MDHEN and CDR2 is SYDVKM in the germline V gene. This CDR3 is 16 amino acids long. The CDR3 spells CASSMTGTAYTYEQYF. The CDR3 DNA sequence: TGTGCCAGCAGTATGACCGGGACAGCTTATACCTACGAGCAGTACTTC. Drawing the rest from reference TRBV28 and TRBJ2-7, the complete variable domain is DVKVTQSSRYLVKRTGEKVFLECVQDMDHENMFWYRQDPGLGLRLIYFSYDVKMKEKGDIPEGYSVSREKKERFSLILESASTNQTSMYLCASSMTGTAYTYEQYFGPGTRLTVT.

The rearrangement uses TRBV9 and TRBJ1-1, with D hard to call. The CDR3 sequence is 13 residues long. Germline loops: CDR1 SGDLS, CDR2 YYNGEE. Trimming removed 5 bases at V and 8 bases at J, with 16 bases between. CDR3 residues: CASRDEVTREAFF. The CDR3 DNA reads as TGTGCCAGCAGAGACGAAGTTACTCGGGAAGCTTTCTTT. The variable domain in full, completed from reference TRBV9 and TRBJ1-1, reads DSGVTQTPKHLITATGQRVTLRCSPRSGDLSVYWYQQSLDQGLQFLIQYYNGEERAKGNILERFSAQQFPDLHSELNLSSLELGDSALYFCASRDEVTREAFFGQGTRLTVV.

J is TRBJ2-7 and V is TRBV28; 8 nucleotides line up with TRBD1. From germline, CDR1 is MDHEN and CDR2 SYDVKM. Trimming took 5 bases from V and 2 from J; bases not matched to a gene: 14. The CDR3 runs to 17 residues. In DNA, the CDR3 is TGTGCCAGCAGTCCCTCCCTCGGACAGGGAAGGACCTACGAGCAGTACTTC. This gives the protein CASSPSLGQGRTYEQYF.

The V gene is TRBV11-2, the J gene TRBJ2-5, with D perhaps matching TRBD2 (6 bases). Trimming left V 4 bases short and J 4 bases short, with 7 bases between. CDR3 size: 12 residues. CDR1 SGHAT and CDR2 FQNNGV come from the germline V gene. The CDR3 coding sequence is TGTGCCAGCAGCTCCGGGAGAGAGACCCAGTACTTC. It encodes CASSSGRETQYF.

V and J are TRBV5-8 and TRBJ2-1; maybe TRBD2 (6 bases). In germline, CDR1 is SGHTS, CDR2 YDEGEE. V was trimmed by 5 bases and J by 0 bases, leaving 12 bases between them. The CDR3 sequence is 15 residues long. In DNA form, the CDR3 reads TGTGCCAGCAGTCCCCTAGCGTCCTCCTACAATGAGCAGTTCTTC. Translating gives CASSPLASSYNEQFF. Looking up the rest from reference TRBV5-8 and TRBJ2-1 gives the full variable domain: EAGVTQSPTHLIKTRGQQATLRCSPISGHTSVYWYQQALGLGLQFLLWYDEGEERNRGNFPPRFSGRQFPNYSSELNVNALELEDSALYLCASSPLASSYNEQFFGPGTRLTVL.

This chain connects TRBV19 to TRBJ1-1, with D uncertain. Trimming left V 3 bases short and J 0 bases short, with 14 bases between. Germline V CDR1 and CDR2: LNHDA, SQIVND (reference sequence). The CDR3 length is 16 residues. The CDR3 DNA reads TGTGCCAGTAGTATTAAGGCGTTCGGCGTGAACACTGAAGCTTTCTTT. Its protein is CASSIKAFGVNTEAFF.

The chain couples TRBV19 to TRBJ2-7; unclear D gene. This CDR3 comprises 12 residues. Germline V gene sequence: CDR1 LNHDA, CDR2 SQIVND (reference sequence). V lost 3 bases to trimming and J lost 7 bases, with 10 bases between them. Here the CDR3 DNA reads TGTGCCAGTAGTATTGCCAGAGGAGAGCAGTACTTC. Its translation is CASSIARGEQYF.

The chain combines TRBV4-1 with TRBJ1-5; TRBD1 matches 11 bases. CDR1 and CDR2 (germline): MGHRA, YSYEKL. V gave up 4 bases and J gave up 4 bases; unmatched junction bases: 3. The CDR3 totals 15 residues. In DNA, the CDR3 is TGCGCCAGCAGCCCCGGGACAGGGGGAAATCAGCCCCAGCATTTT. It codes for CASSPGTGGNQPQHF.

J is TRBJ2-1 and V is TRBV7-7, with D perhaps matching TRBD1 (5 bases). This CDR3 region has 19 residues. CDR1 SSHAT and CDR2 FNYEAQ come from the germline V gene (reference sequence). With 1 base removed from V and 1 base from J, the gap between germline ends came to 20 bases. The CDR3 region has the DNA TGTGCCAGCAGCTTAGAACCTCAGGGTAGGGCCGATTCCTACAATGAGCAGTTCTTC. This translates into CASSLEPQGRADSYNEQFF.

This sequence joins TRBV7-2 and TRBJ1-6; D unclear. The germline gives CDR1 SGHTA, CDR2 FQGNSA. CDR3 length: 14 residues. Trimming cost V 4 bases and J 8 bases, with 12 bases left between them. The CDR3 spells CASSSGSSDSPLHF. The CDR3 nucleotides are TGTGCCAGCAGCTCCGGATCGAGCGATTCACCCCTCCACTTT. The variable domain in full, completed from reference TRBV7-2 and TRBJ1-6, reads GAGVSQSPSNKVTEKGKDVELRCDPISGHTALYWYRQSLGQGLEFLIYFQGNSAPDKSGLPSDRFSAERTGGSVSTLTIQRTQQEDSAVYLCASSSGSSDSPLHFGNGTRLTVT.

The chain couples TRBV10-1 to TRBJ2-3, with D perhaps assigned TRBD1 or TRBD2 (5 bases each). The germline V gene encodes CDR1 WNHNN and CDR2 SYGVQD (reference sequence). V was pared by 2 bases and J by 0 bases, with 9 bases between. The CDR3 is 15 amino acids. CDR3: CASSEPGPSTDTQYF. In DNA, the CDR3 is TGCGCCAGCAGTGAGCCGGGACCTAGCACAGATACGCAGTATTTT.

The chain is built from TRBV27 and TRBJ2-7, with D possibly TRBD1 on 5 matching bases. The CDR3 covers 15 residues. Germline lookup yields CDR1 MNHEY and CDR2 SMNVEV (reference sequence). Trimming removed 4 bases from V and 0 bases from J, with 13 bases in between. The CDR3 sequence: CASSSTDSSSYEQYF. The DNA for the CDR3 is TGTGCCAGCAGTTCTACCGACAGTAGCTCCTACGAGCAGTACTTC.

The chain joins TRBV5-1 to TRBJ2-1, with 7 nucleotides matching TRBD2. The CDR3 spans 15 residues. From germline, CDR1 is SGHRS and CDR2 YFSETQ. J was trimmed by 2 bases and V by 0 bases; bases with no gene match: 2. For the CDR3, the DNA is TGCGCCAGCAGCTTGGGAGCGGGAACCTACAATGAGCAGTTCTTC. Protein product: CASSLGAGTYNEQFF.

The gene calls are TRBV4-2 and TRBJ2-6; 15 nucleotides line up with TRBD2. This CDR3 is built from 19 residues. Germline CDR1 is LGHNA and CDR2 is YNFKEQ. The V gene end was trimmed by 4 bases and the J gene end by 0 bases; junction bases not matched to a gene: 4. CDR3 loop: CASSLGLAGGVSGANVLTF. The DNA for the CDR3 is TGTGCCAGCAGCCTAGGACTAGCGGGAGGGGTCTCTGGGGCCAACGTCCTGACTTTC.

This chain joins TRBV2 and TRBJ1-5; D gene ambiguous. Germline-derived CDR1 and CDR2 are SNHLY and FYNNEI. The V end was cut by 4 bases, the J end by 2 bases, with 12 bases between. The CDR3 has 15 amino acids. CDR3 nucleotides: TGTGCCAGCAGTGTATTGGGAATTGGCAATCAGCCCCAGCATTTT. Encoded protein: CASSVLGIGNQPQHF.

The J gene is TRBJ2-5, the V gene TRBV27, with 13 bases identical to TRBD2. Germline assignment: CDR1 MNHEY and CDR2 SMNVEV (reference sequence). V dropped 6 bases and J dropped 5; count of bases not matched to a gene: 12. CDR3 length equals 17 residues. Written as DNA, the CDR3 is TGTGCCAGCAGGCCGACTAGCGGGAGGCCGGTTAGGGAGACCCAGTACTTC. Its translation: CASRPTSGRPVRETQYF.

This chain joins TRBV7-7 and TRBJ2-2; D possibly corresponds to TRBD2 (5 bases). This CDR3 contains 16 residues. CDR1 SSHAT and CDR2 FNYEAQ come from the germline V gene (reference sequence). V shed 1 base and J shed 6 bases, with 15 bases lying between them. CDR3 in amino acids: CASSLGPARGSGELFF. The CDR3 DNA is TGTGCCAGCAGCTTAGGGCCAGCACGAGGGTCCGGGGAGCTGTTTTTT.

V usage is TRBV2 and J usage is TRBJ2-7; the D is unclear. The V end was cut by 3 bases, the J end by 6 bases, with 18 bases between. Germline loops: CDR1 SNHLY, CDR2 FYNNEI. The CDR3 extends over 15 amino acids. The CDR3 DNA reads as TGTGCCAGCAGTGACTTACCTCCCCCTCTGAGCGAGCAGTACTTC. Its translation: CASSDLPPPLSEQYF.

The chain is built from TRBV5-1 and TRBJ2-3, with D possibly matching TRBD2 (6 bases). Germline V lookup: CDR1 SGHRS, CDR2 YFSETQ. The CDR3 is 15 amino acids. Trimming removed 4 bases at V and 4 bases at J, with 16 bases between. CDR3 region: CASSEPGLLPDTQYF. Written as DNA, the CDR3 is TGCGCCAGCAGCGAACCGGGACTCCTCCCAGATACGCAGTATTTT.